Listed below are T cell receptor beta chains from one sample, sequenced in a study of blood T cell repertoires in COVID-19. Measured with immunoSEQ multiplex PCR; TCRdb has only the in-frame clones, and not every one. The repertoire holds around 250,000 clones, with approximately 87% as singletons. Sequencing input: peripheral blood. The receptors derive from a man aged 55 to 70 who had recovered from COVID-19. Both conserved end residues are part of each CDR3. The order of the fields is D gene, clone size, V gene, J gene, CDR3 protein, CDR3 DNA. A D gene is named only where the DNA matches it firmly. The listing skips clone size in some rows; elsewhere it reads once, few, many or a size class.

TRBD1,NA,TRBV24-1,TRBJ1-1,CATSDPTGEASKAFF,TGTGCCACCAGTGATCCGACAGGGGAGGCTTCGAAAGCTTTCTTT
NA,NA,TRBV5-4,TRBJ1-2,CASSLVVSGGGYGYTF,TGTGCCAGCAGCTTGGTCGTTAGTGGGGGCGGCTATGGCTACACCTTC
TRBD2,NA,TRBV27,TRBJ2-3,CASSLWGTSGKTSGATDTQYF,TGTGCCAGCAGTTTATGGGGGACTAGCGGGAAAACCAGCGGGGCCACAGATACGCAGTATTTT
TRBD2,once,TRBV4-2,TRBJ2-3,CASSQDSGRGGTDTQYF,TGTGCCAGCAGCCAAGACTCCGGGCGGGGGGGCACAGATACGCAGTATTTT
TRBD2,NA,TRBV18,TRBJ2-7,CASSLYTSGESYEQYF,TGTGCCAGCTCACTTTATACTAGCGGGGAGAGCTACGAGCAGTACTTC
TRBD1,NA,TRBV5-8,TRBJ2-7,CASSWGGDRVYEQYF,TGTGCCAGCAGCTGGGGTGGGGACAGGGTCTACGAGCAGTACTTC
TRBD2,few,TRBV5-1,TRBJ2-5,CASSSPQRESQETQYF,TGCGCCAGCAGCTCCCCCCAGCGGGAGAGCCAAGAGACCCAGTACTTC
TRBD1,NA,TRBV5-5,TRBJ1-5,CASSLGTGVPNQPQHF,TGTGCCAGCAGCTTGGGGACAGGGGTCCCCAATCAGCCCCAGCATTTT
NA,NA,TRBV10-3,TRBJ1-2,CAIRKGGGNYGYTF,TGTGCCATCAGGAAGGGGGGAGGGAACTATGGCTACACCTTC
TRBD2,NA,TRBV5-1,TRBJ2-7,CASSLGGGNSYEQYF,TGCGCCAGCAGCTTGGGCGGGGGAAATTCCTACGAGCAGTACTTC
TRBD2,NA,TRBV7-3,TRBJ2-1,CASSLRTLRTSGGGLPYNEQFF,TGTGCCAGCAGCTTAAGGACCCTGCGAACTAGCGGGGGGGGACTTCCCTACAATGAGCAGTTCTTC
NA,NA,TRBV9,TRBJ1-2,CASSAFWANYGYTF,TGTGCCAGCAGCGCCTTCTGGGCAAACTATGGCTACACCTTC
TRBD1,medium-sized,TRBV9,TRBJ2-7,CASSVTGQGASEQYF,TGTGCCAGCAGCGTCACAGGACAGGGAGCGAGTGAGCAGTACTTC
NA,NA,TRBV6-5,TRBJ1-6,CAGRRQAAESPLHF,TGTGCCGGCAGGCGACAGGCCGCCGAATCACCCCTCCACTTT
NA,NA,TRBV2,TRBJ2-7,CASRWLASTYEQYF,TGTGCCAGCAGGTGGTTAGCGAGCACCTACGAGCAGTACTTC
TRBD1,NA,TRBV2,TRBJ1-1,CASSKGGTGTGVGEAFF,TGTGCCAGCAGCAAAGGGGGGACCGGGACAGGGGTGGGTGAAGCTTTCTTT
TRBD2,NA,TRBV7-9,TRBJ2-5,CASSPPPLAGRETQYF,TGTGCCAGCAGCCCCCCCCCACTAGCGGGAAGAGAGACCCAGTACTTC
NA,NA,TRBV12-3/TRBV12-4,TRBJ2-1,CASSELNEQFF,TGTGCCAGCAGTGAACTCAATGAGCAGTTCTTC
NA,NA,TRBV6-6,TRBJ1-2,CASSYDRSYGYTF,TGTGCCAGCAGTTACGACAGATCTTATGGCTACACCTTC
NA,NA,TRBV3-1/TRBV3-2,TRBJ1-3,CASSPSTGQGNTIYF,TGTGCCAGCAGCCCTTCGACAGGTCAGGGAAACACCATATATTTT
NA,once,TRBV11-1,TRBJ2-5,CASSPSPDRQETQYF,TGTGCCAGCAGTCCCTCCCCGGACAGACAAGAGACCCAGTACTTC
NA,NA,TRBV21-1,TRBJ2-3,CASSPGGSSTDTQYF,TGTGCCAGCAGCCCTGGCGGCAGCTCCACAGATACGCAGTATTTT
NA,NA,TRBV19,TRBJ2-1,CASTSQVYNEQFF,TGTGCCAGTACTTCACAGGTTTACAATGAGCAGTTCTTC
NA,NA,TRBV4-1,TRBJ2-7,CASSLDPAGTTLYEQYF,TGCGCCAGCAGCCTAGACCCGGCCGGGACAACCCTCTATGAGCAGTACTTC
NA,NA,TRBV27,TRBJ1-1,CASSLYGSEVAEAFF,TGTGCCAGCAGTTTATATGGCAGCGAGGTCGCTGAAGCTTTCTTT
TRBD1,NA,TRBV19,TRBJ1-1,CASHNRGPSNTEAFF,TGTGCCAGCCACAACAGGGGCCCGTCGAACACTGAAGCTTTCTTT
NA,NA,TRBV18,TRBJ1-1,CASSPGQGTNTEAFF,TGTGCCAGCTCACCGGGTCAGGGAACAAACACTGAAGCTTTCTTT
NA,NA,TRBV6-1,TRBJ1-1,CASSGGWGLGNTEAFF,TGTGCCAGCAGTGGAGGGTGGGGTCTCGGGAACACTGAAGCTTTCTTT
TRBD2,NA,TRBV27,TRBJ2-7,CASTLGLARSEQYF,TGTGCCAGCACCCTGGGACTAGCGAGAAGCGAGCAGTACTTC
NA,once,TRBV28,TRBJ1-6,CASSLGPHNSPLHF,TGTGCCAGCAGTTTAGGGCCCCATAATTCACCCCTCCACTTT
NA,NA,TRBV9,TRBJ2-7,CASSVGPDRTYEQYF,TGTGCCAGCAGCGTAGGTCCTGACAGGACCTACGAGCAGTACTTC
NA,NA,TRBV5-4,TRBJ2-5,CASSAPGVQETQYF,TGTGCCAGCAGCGCACCAGGGGTTCAGGAGACCCAGTACTTC
NA,NA,TRBV6-5,TRBJ2-2,CASSYGGVRAGELFF,TGTGCCAGCAGTTACGGCGGGGTCCGAGCCGGGGAGCTGTTTTTT
NA,NA,TRBV5-4,TRBJ2-7,CASSLIMSTAAPEQYF,TGTGCCAGCAGCTTGATTATGTCGACGGCGGCCCCCGAGCAGTACTTC
NA,once,TRBV6-5,TRBJ2-2,CASTKFSQGSAELFF,TGTGCCAGCACAAAATTCAGCCAGGGTAGTGCCGAGCTGTTTTTT
NA,once,TRBV20-1,TRBJ1-1,CSASEAFF,TGCAGTGCCTCTGAAGCTTTCTTT
NA,NA,TRBV5-1,TRBJ2-7,CASSPTGSPTYEQYF,TGCGCCAGCAGCCCTACAGGGAGCCCGACCTACGAGCAGTACTTC
NA,few,TRBV5-1,TRBJ2-7,CASSLGGTTGSYEQYF,TGCGCCAGCAGCTTGGGTGGGACAACTGGCTCCTACGAGCAGTACTTC
TRBD2,NA,TRBV7-9,TRBJ2-4,CASSTGLAGGPSDIQYF,TGTGCCAGCAGCACCGGACTAGCGGGAGGGCCGAGTGACATTCAGTACTTC
NA,NA,TRBV2,TRBJ2-1,CASVWGPDNEQFF,TGTGCCAGCGTCTGGGGGCCGGACAATGAGCAGTTCTTC
TRBD2,NA,TRBV5-1,TRBJ2-1,CASSLTSGGAGEQFF,TGCGCCAGCAGCCTGACTAGCGGGGGGGCCGGTGAGCAGTTCTTC
NA,NA,TRBV30,TRBJ1-1,CARQDSDEAFF,TGTGCCAGACAAGACAGCGATGAAGCTTTCTTT
NA,few,TRBV3-1/TRBV3-2,TRBJ2-5,CASSQPAGRKETQYF,TGTGCCAGCAGCCAACCAGCGGGCAGAAAAGAGACCCAGTACTTC
NA,NA,TRBV7-9,TRBJ1-2,CASSLGVARGGYTF,TGTGCCAGCAGCTTAGGGGTAGCCCGCGGTGGCTACACCTTC
NA,few,TRBV10-3,TRBJ1-2,CAISDLYGYTF,TGTGCCATCAGTGACCTCTATGGCTACACCTTC
NA,NA,TRBV5-1,TRBJ2-7,CASSRETVTYEQYF,TGCGCCAGCAGCAGAGAGACAGTCACCTACGAGCAGTACTTC
NA,NA,TRBV5-6,TRBJ1-5,CASSSDSGRSPQHF,TGTGCCAGCAGCTCTGACTCGGGGAGATCGCCCCAGCATTTT
TRBD2,NA,TRBV30,TRBJ2-7,CAWTIFSGGFYEQYF,TGTGCCTGGACCATCTTTAGCGGGGGATTCTACGAGCAGTACTTC
TRBD1,few,TRBV19,TRBJ1-3,CASSLVRDSGNTIYF,TGTGCCAGTAGTCTCGTTCGGGACAGCGGAAACACCATATATTTT
NA,few,TRBV6-5,TRBJ1-6,CAHGPGYNSPLHF,TGTGCCCACGGGCCGGGGTATAATTCACCCCTCCACTTT
NA,NA,TRBV5-8,TRBJ2-1,CASSFMGRGSYNEQFF,TGTGCCAGCAGCTTCATGGGGCGAGGATCCTACAATGAGCAGTTCTTC
NA,NA,TRBV5-5,TRBJ2-7,CASSWAARAQYEQYF,TGTGCCAGCAGCTGGGCAGCGCGGGCCCAATACGAGCAGTACTTC
TRBD1,NA,TRBV29-1,TRBJ2-7,CSVEGQVSGEQYF,TGCAGCGTTGAGGGACAGGTCTCCGGCGAGCAGTACTTC